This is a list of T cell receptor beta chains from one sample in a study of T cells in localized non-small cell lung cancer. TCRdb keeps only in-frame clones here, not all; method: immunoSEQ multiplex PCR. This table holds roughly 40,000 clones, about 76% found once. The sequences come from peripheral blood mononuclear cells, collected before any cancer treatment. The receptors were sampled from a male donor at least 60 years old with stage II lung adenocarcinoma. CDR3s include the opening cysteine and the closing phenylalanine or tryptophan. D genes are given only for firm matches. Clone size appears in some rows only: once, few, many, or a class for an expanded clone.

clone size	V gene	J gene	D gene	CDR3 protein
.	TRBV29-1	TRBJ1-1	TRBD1	CSALQGASPEAFF
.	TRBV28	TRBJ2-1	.	CASSLGVVYNEQFF
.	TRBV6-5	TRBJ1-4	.	CASRSEGARNEKLFF
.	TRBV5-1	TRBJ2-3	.	CASSLPPPYADTQYF
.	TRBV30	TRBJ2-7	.	CAWSVARTYEQYF
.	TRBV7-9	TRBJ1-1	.	CASSSTENTEAFF
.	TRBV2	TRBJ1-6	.	CASKNRANSPLHF
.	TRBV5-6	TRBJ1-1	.	CASIRDGNTEAFF
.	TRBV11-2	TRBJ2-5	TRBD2	CASSFPSGREETQYF
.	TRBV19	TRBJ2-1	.	CASSEDSYNEQFF
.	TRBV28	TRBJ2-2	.	CASSLWLEEGDTGELFF
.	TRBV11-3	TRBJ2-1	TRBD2	CASSGTSADNEQFF
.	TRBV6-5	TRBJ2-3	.	CASSSNTDTQYF
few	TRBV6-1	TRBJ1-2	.	CASSVGLNGNYGYTF
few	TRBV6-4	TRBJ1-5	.	CASRKPDGSNQPQHF
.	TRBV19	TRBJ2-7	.	CATSGLPHYEQYF
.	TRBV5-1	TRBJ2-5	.	CASSLTGDRETQYF
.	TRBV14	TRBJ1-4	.	CASSQGVVEKLFF
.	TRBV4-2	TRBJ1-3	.	CASSQQDGSGNTIYF
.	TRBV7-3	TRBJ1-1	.	CASSLIGQNTEAFF
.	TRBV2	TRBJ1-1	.	CASGEQGGNTEAFF
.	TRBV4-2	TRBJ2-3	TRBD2	CASSERLPGLALITDTQYF
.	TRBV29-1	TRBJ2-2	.	CSAYIHNRGGGNTGELFF
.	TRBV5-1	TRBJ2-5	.	CASSRVGAEMRETQYF
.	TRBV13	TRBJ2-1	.	CASSLGINEQFF
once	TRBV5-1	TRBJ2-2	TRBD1	CASSAGGETGELFF
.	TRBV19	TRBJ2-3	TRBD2	CASSKTSVDTQYF
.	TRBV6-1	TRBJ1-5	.	CASSPGGSNQPQHF
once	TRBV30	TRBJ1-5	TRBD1	CAWSPPGQPSVQPQHF
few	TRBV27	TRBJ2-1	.	CASGWDEQFF
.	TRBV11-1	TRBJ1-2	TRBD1	CASSSGGYGYTF
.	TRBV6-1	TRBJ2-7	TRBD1	CASCRDRVNEQYF
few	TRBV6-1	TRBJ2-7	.	CASSYLQGAYEQYF
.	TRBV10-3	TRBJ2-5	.	CAISGQLQETQYF
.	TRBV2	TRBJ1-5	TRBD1	CASSGDRSNQPQHF
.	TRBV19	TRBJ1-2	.	CASSIAGIKANYGYTF
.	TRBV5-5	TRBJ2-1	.	CASSLRPGSYNEQFF
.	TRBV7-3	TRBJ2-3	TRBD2	CASSPGGRTDTQYF
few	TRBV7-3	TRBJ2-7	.	CASSSTGYEQYF
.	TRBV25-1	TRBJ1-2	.	CASRPGLSYGYTF
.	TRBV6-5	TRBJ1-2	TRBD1	CASRADRGTNYGYTF
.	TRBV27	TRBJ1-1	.	CASSSPRKGGSTEAFF
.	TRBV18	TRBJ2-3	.	CASSPRGGTDTQYF
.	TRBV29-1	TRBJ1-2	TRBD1	CSIEGMRGPTYGYTF
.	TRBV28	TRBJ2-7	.	CASSDRQAEYF
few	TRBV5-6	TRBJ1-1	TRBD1	CASSATGGGLGAFF
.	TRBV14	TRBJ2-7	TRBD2	CASSLLGGGLIYEQYF